One sample yielded the 2 T cell receptor beta chains listed below, sequenced in a study of cytomegalovirus exposure and HLA in healthy donors. Amplification used 60 Vbeta primers and 13 Jbeta primers. Here immunoSEQ multiplex PCR was the method, and the copy in TCRdb shows in-frame clones only, minus some. The sample holds around 190,000 clones, 86% seen once. Sequenced sample: PBMCs. Source of these receptors: a woman under 40 in good health and CMV-seronegative.

The chain joins TRBV5-1 to TRBJ2-2, with D possibly TRBD1 on 5 matching bases. The CDR3 runs to 16 residues. Trimming stripped 1 base from V and 2 bases from J, with 12 bases between. CDR1 and CDR2 (germline): SGHRS, YFSETQ. The CDR3 region is CASSLIMGRNTGELFF. The CDR3 DNA reads as TGCGCCAGCAGCTTGATTATGGGGCGTAACACCGGGGAGCTGTTTTTT.

The V call is TRBV28, the J call TRBJ2-1; 9 positions match TRBD1. Germline V CDR1 and CDR2: MDHEN, SYDVKM. The CDR3 contains 16 residues. The V segment lost 10 bases and the J segment 9 bases; nucleotides outside the gene matches: 19. This chain's CDR3 is CATLKFRDRVFAEQFF. In DNA, the CDR3 is TGTGCCACCCTCAAATTCCGGGACAGGGTATTTGCTGAGCAGTTCTTC. The full variable domain, completed using reference TRBV28 and TRBJ2-1, is DVKVTQSSRYLVKRTGEKVFLECVQDMDHENMFWYRQDPGLGLRLIYFSYDVKMKEKGDIPEGYSVSREKKERFSLILESASTNQTSMYLCATLKFRDRVFAEQFFGPGTRLTVL.